This T cell receptor (beta chain) was observed in a study of blood T cell repertoires in COVID-19. Study details: PBMCs, B-cell-depleted T cells, or T cells were the source of the cDNA or gDNA that made up the material.

Study processing details: From reference gene primer amplification, estimates of nucleated cell counts were derived. Only in-frame clones appear in the TCRdb table, and some are missing; sequencing was by immunoSEQ multiplex PCR. That table is the source of V, J and clone size, and D and trimming were worked out from the DNA. Here the sample spans approximately 430,000 clones, roughly 85% being singletons. The receptor was derived from a woman in her twenties or thirties with active or convalescent COVID-19. The sequenced material came from peripheral blood.

This CDR3 reads CASSLDLGGDTIYF. CDR3 DNA sequence: TGTGCCAGCAGCTTAGACCTAGGGGGAGACACCATATATTTT. The chain has TRBV11-2 and TRBJ1-3, with a weak D call TRBD1 (6 bases). Germline V gene sequence: CDR1 SGHAT, CDR2 FQNNGV. The CDR3 consists of 14 residues. V dropped 0 bases and J dropped 8 bases, with 11 bases sitting between them.